Sequencing of this TCR beta chain was carried out in a study of blood T cell repertoires in COVID-19. Sequencing was performed with immunoSEQ multiplex PCR; in TCRdb, only in-frame clones are kept and a portion is missing. The sample includes approximately 290,000 clones, around 89% seen only once; the top ten take 0.7% to 0.9%. Trimming took 5 bases from V and 2 from J; bases not matched to a gene: 7. CDR1 and CDR2 from the germline V gene are GTSNPN and SVGIG (reference sequence). The CDR3 is made up of 15 amino acids. The rearrangement joins TRBV30 to TRBJ1-5; 9 bases align to TRBD1. What was sequenced was peripheral blood. The clonotype was recovered from a man under 40 with acute or convalescent COVID-19. CDR3 region: CAWGLQGARNQPQHF. In DNA, the CDR3 is TGTGCCTGGGGACTACAGGGGGCACGCAATCAGCCCCAGCATTTT.